This TCR beta chain was sequenced for a study of blood T cells in healthy people across ages. Those donating, healthy Caucasian individuals from Russia, were aged about 6 to 100. No fewer than 6 million PBMCs went into each sample. Notes on this clonotype: Its antigen remains unidentified.

Primers used in a second PCR of roughly 6 to 11 cycles were a sample-barcoded 5' primer and a J-beta primer mix. MiXCR, applied by TCRdb to the 5' RACE reads, yields one record per CDR3 protein. The repertoire holds about 1,600,000 distinct CDR3 sequences, with approximately 42% as singletons. The junction had 5 bases not matched to a gene; V was cut back by 6 bases and J by 1 base. The germline CDR1 and CDR2 sequences are SNHLY and FYNNEI. CDR3 length: 15 amino acids. Study-level points and caveats: Unknown CMV status may confound age-related changes in expanded clones. Donors of long life had a larger count of naive CD4+ cells and greater diversity than aged donors.

The clonotype was recovered from a woman aged 18-29 years in good health. The sequencing input was blood. The chain joins TRBV2 to TRBJ2-4; 8 nucleotides align to TRBD1. DNA of the CDR3: TGTGCCAGCAGCACCCAGGGGGCCGCCAAAAACATTCAGTACTTC. Translating gives CASSTQGAAKNIQYF.